This is a list of T cell receptor beta chains from one sample in a study of spatial heterogeneity in lung cancer. Each CDR3 protein gets one entry after TCRdb re-called the 5' RACE reads with MiXCR. The repertoire holds about 75,000 distinct CDR3 sequences, with 13% as singletons. Specimen: PBMCs, collected at surgery. All receptors come from a male donor with early-stage non-small cell lung cancer. Both conserved end residues are trimmed from each CDR3. A D gene is named only where the DNA matches it firmly. The size of a clone is reported for some rows only, either as once, few or many, or as a class for expanded clones.

V gene: TRBV6-2/TRBV6-3
D gene: TRBD2
clone size: many
CDR3 protein: ASRRTSGRGNEQF

V gene: TRBV4-3
D gene: TRBD1
clone size: -
CDR3 protein: ASSVSYRGNTEAF

V gene: TRBV5-1
D gene: -
clone size: many
CDR3 protein: ASSLGGEQY

V gene: TRBV20-1
D gene: -
clone size: -
CDR3 protein: SAKAAEGAYEQY

V gene: TRBV7-9
D gene: -
clone size: many
CDR3 protein: ASSVGGDTDTQY

V gene: TRBV30
D gene: -
clone size: few
CDR3 protein: AWSVPRGIGGNQPQH

V gene: TRBV13
D gene: -
clone size: many
CDR3 protein: ASSSRNSPLH

V gene: TRBV29-1
D gene: -
clone size: few
CDR3 protein: SSRGGQETQY

V gene: TRBV3-1
D gene: TRBD2
clone size: -
CDR3 protein: ASSSRGGAGNEQF

V gene: TRBV19
D gene: TRBD1
clone size: few
CDR3 protein: ASSPGQGTYEQY

V gene: TRBV15
D gene: -
clone size: -
CDR3 protein: ATSRDPANYGYT

V gene: TRBV7-2
D gene: -
clone size: -
CDR3 protein: ASSLSGSLLYNEQF

V gene: TRBV12-3/TRBV12-4
D gene: -
clone size: -
CDR3 protein: ASSFPGVNQPQH

V gene: TRBV29-1
D gene: -
clone size: -
CDR3 protein: SVGYPPPGNTEAF

V gene: TRBV7-9
D gene: TRBD1
clone size: -
CDR3 protein: ASSRQGAFYNEQF

V gene: TRBV5-1
D gene: -
clone size: many
CDR3 protein: ASSSGPSYEQY

V gene: TRBV20-1
D gene: -
clone size: -
CDR3 protein: SATGQNQPQH

V gene: TRBV7-7
D gene: -
clone size: many
CDR3 protein: ASSLRDSAYNEQF